This T cell receptor (beta chain) was captured by sequencing in a study of identical twins. Through template switching, a universal primer site was introduced, and the cDNA contained unique molecular identifiers. TCRdb analysed the 5' RACE reads with MiXCR anew, one entry per CDR3 protein. This sample yields 450,000 to 650,000 distinct CDR3 sequences, of which roughly 15% are seen a single time; around 0.48% belongs to the top ten. The sample also formed part of further work on yellow fever vaccine responses in identical twins. Per that study: Twins reportedly appeared to share part of their vaccine T cell response while keeping part individual.

This receptor was obtained from a woman under 30 in good health. The material sequenced was CD4+ T cells sorted from blood.

The CDR3 loop is CASSYHRGLYNEQFF. The CDR3 DNA follows: TGTGCCAGCAGTTATCACAGGGGCCTTTACAATGAGCAGTTCTTC. The rearrangement links TRBV6-2 or TRBV6-3 to TRBJ2-1, with 7 bases that match TRBD1. The CDR3 runs 15 residues. With V trimmed by 3 bases and J by 4 bases, 6 bases remained unmatched. Germline CDR1 MNHEY, CDR2 SVGEGT.